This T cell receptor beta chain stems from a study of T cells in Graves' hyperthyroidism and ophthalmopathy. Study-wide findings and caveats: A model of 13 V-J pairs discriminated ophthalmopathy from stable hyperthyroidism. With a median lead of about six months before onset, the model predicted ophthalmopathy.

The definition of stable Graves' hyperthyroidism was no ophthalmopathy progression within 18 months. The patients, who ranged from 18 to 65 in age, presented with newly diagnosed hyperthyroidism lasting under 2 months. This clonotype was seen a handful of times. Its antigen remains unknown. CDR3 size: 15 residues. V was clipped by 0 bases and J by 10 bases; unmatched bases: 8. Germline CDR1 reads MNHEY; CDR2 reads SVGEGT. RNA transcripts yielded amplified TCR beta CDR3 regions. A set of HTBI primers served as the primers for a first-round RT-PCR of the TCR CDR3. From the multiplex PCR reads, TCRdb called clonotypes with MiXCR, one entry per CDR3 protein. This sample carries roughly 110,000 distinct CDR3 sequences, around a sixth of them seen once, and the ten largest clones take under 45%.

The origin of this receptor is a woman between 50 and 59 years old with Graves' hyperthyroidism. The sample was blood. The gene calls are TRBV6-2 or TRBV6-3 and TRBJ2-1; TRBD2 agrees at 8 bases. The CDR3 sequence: CASSYSDGRAGEQFF. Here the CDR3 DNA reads TGTGCCAGCAGTTACTCGGACGGGAGGGCGGGCGAGCAGTTCTTC.